This TCR beta chain was recovered during a study of T cell responses to AZD1222 COVID-19 vaccine. Broader study findings: Spike-specific TCR breadth and depth went up after people got two AZD1222 doses.

This CDR3 is built from 14 residues. Germline V gene data show CDR1 as MGHDK and CDR2 as SYGVNS. V dropped 3 bases and J dropped 0 bases, with 6 bases sitting between them. As concerns this clone: What it binds is unknown.

Some clones are missing from TCRdb's copy, which holds only in-frame ones; the method was immunoSEQ multiplex PCR. The table lists about 180,000 clones, 85% to 90% of them singletons. The material sequenced was peripheral blood, taken on day 0 of AZD1222 vaccination. The chain carries TRBV25-1 and TRBJ1-3, with D hard to call. This clonotype was sampled from an adult in good health. DNA for the CDR3: TGTGCCAGCAGTGATATCAACTCTGGAAACACCATATATTTT. This sequence encodes CASSDINSGNTIYF.